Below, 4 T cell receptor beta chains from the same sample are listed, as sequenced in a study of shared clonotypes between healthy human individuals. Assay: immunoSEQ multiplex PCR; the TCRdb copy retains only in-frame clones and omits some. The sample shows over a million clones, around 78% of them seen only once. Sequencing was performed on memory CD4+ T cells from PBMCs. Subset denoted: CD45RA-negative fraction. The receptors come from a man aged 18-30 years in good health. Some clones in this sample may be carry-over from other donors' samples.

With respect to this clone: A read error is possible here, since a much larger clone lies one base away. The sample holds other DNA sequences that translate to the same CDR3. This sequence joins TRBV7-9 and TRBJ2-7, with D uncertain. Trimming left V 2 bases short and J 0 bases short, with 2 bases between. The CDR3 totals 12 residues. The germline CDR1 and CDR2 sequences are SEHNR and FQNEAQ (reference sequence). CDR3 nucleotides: TGTGCCAGCAGCTTATCCTCCTACGAGCAGTACTTC. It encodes CASSLSSYEQYF.

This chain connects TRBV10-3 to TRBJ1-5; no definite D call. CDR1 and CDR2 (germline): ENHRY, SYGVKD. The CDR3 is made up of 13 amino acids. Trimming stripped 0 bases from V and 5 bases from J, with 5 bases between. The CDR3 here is CAISESVDQPQHF. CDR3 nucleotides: TGTGCCATCAGTGAGTCGGTTGATCAGCCCCAGCATTTT.

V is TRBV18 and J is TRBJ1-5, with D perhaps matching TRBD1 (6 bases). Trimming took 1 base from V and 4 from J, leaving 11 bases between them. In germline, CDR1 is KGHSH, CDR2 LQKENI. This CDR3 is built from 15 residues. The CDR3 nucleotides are TGTGCCAGCTCACCACGAGGGACAACGAATCAGCCCCAGCATTTT. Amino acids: CASSPRGTTNQPQHF.

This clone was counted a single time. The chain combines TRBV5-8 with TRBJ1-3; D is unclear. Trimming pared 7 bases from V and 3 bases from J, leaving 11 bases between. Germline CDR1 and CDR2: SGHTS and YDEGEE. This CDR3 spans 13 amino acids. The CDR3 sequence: CASRRLDGNTIYF. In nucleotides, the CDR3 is TGTGCCAGCCGACGGCTGGATGGAAACACCATATATTTT. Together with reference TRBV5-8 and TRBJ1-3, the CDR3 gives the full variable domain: EAGVTQSPTHLIKTRGQQATLRCSPISGHTSVYWYQQALGLGLQFLLWYDEGEERNRGNFPPRFSGRQFPNYSSELNVNALELEDSALYLCASRRLDGNTIYFGEGSWLTVV.